This T cell receptor beta chain was retrieved from a study of OX40 agonist ivuxolimab in advanced cancers. Study-wide background: An anti-OX40 (CD134) antibody with agonistic activity, ivuxolimab, was administered to patients. Hepatocellular carcinoma, melanoma, renal cell or head and neck cancer occurred in dose-escalation patients.

Per the germline V gene, CDR1 is GTSNPN and CDR2 is SVGIG (reference sequence). Trimming cost V 0 bases and J 5 bases, with 4 bases left between them. The CDR3 runs to 11 residues. On this clone: What it binds is not known.

The study's findings and limits: The investigators did not determine what antigen specificity the expanded peripheral T cells had.

Data came from immunoSEQ multiplex PCR; TCRdb stores just in-frame clones and leaves some out. This table holds 30,000 to 40,000 clones, 70% to 90% found once. This chain uses TRBV30 with TRBJ1-1; D gene unclear. The sample consisted of CD4+ or CD8+ T cells sorted from blood, taken in a trial of the OX40 agonist ivuxolimab. The sequence derives from an adult with an advanced solid tumor such as melanoma, head and neck, liver or kidney cancer. The CDR3 here is CAWSVPTEAFF. In DNA form, the CDR3 reads TGTGCCTGGAGTGTACCTACTGAAGCTTTCTTT.